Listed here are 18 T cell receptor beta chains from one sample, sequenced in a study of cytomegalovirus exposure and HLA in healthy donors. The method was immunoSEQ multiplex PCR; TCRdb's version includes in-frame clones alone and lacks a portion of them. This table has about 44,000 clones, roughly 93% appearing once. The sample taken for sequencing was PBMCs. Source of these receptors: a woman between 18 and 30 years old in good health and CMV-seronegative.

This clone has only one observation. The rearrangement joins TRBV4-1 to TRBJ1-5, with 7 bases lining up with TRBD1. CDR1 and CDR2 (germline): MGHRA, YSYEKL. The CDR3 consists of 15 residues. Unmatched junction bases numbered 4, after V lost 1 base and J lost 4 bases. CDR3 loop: CASSQAPGGNQPQHF. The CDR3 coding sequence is TGCGCCAGCAGCCAAGCCCCAGGGGGAAATCAGCCCCAGCATTTT.

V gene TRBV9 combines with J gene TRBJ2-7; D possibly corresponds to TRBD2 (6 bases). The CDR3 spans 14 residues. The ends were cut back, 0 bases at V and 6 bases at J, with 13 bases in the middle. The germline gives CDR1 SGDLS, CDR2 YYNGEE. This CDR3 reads CASSVDGGVSEQYF. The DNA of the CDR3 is TGTGCCAGCAGCGTAGATGGAGGGGTGAGCGAGCAGTACTTC.

In DNA, the CDR3 is TGTGCCAGCAGCGTTAGCGGGGGCCAAGAGACCCAGTACTTC. This translates into CASSVSGGQETQYF. J is TRBJ2-5 and V is TRBV9; 9 bases align to TRBD2. This CDR3 is built from 14 residues. The V gene end was trimmed by 2 bases and the J gene end by 1 base; junction bases not matched to a gene: 0. Germline V gene data show CDR1 as SGDLS and CDR2 as YYNGEE.

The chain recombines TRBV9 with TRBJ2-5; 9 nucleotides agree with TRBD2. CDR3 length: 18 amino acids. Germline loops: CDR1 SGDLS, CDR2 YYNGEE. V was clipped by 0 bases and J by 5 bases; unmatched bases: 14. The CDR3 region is CASSVEGRGGFPHETQYF. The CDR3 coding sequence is TGTGCCAGCAGCGTAGAAGGGCGGGGGGGGTTCCCACACGAGACCCAGTACTTC.

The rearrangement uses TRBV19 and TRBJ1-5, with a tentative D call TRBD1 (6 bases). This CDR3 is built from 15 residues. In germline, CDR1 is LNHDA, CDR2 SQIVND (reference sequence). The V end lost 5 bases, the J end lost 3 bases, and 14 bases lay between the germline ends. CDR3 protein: CASSLGRGNNQPQHF. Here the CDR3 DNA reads TGTGCCAGTAGTTTGGGGAGGGGGAACAATCAGCCCCAGCATTTT.

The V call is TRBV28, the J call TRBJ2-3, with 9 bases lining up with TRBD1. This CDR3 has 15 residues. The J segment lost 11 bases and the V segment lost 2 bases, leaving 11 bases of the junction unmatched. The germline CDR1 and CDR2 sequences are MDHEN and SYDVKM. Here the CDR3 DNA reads TGTGCCAGCAGTTTAAGGTCGACAGGGGGTATTGAGCAGTATTTT. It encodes CASSLRSTGGIEQYF.

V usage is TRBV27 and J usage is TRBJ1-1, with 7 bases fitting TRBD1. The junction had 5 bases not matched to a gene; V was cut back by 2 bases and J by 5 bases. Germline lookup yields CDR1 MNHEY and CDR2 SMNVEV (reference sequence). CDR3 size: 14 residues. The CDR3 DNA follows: TGTGCCAGCAGTTTAGGACAGGTGGCAACTGAAGCTTTCTTT. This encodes CASSLGQVATEAFF.

The CDR3 nucleotides read TGCGCCGTCAGAATGGAGGGGTTTCAGCCCCAGCATTTT. The encoded protein is CAVRMEGFQPQHF. This sequence joins TRBV5-1 and TRBJ1-5, with D possibly being TRBD1 (5 bases). The germline V gene encodes CDR1 SGHRS and CDR2 YFSETQ. The ends were cut back, 10 bases at V and 6 bases at J, with 17 bases in the middle. This CDR3 has 13 residues.

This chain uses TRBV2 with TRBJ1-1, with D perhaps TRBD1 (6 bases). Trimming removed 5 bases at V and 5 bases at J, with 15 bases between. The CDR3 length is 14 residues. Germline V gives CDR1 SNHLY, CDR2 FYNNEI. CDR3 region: CASSRRGGETEAFF. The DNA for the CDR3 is TGTGCCAGCAGTCGTAGAGGGGGAGAGACTGAAGCTTTCTTT.

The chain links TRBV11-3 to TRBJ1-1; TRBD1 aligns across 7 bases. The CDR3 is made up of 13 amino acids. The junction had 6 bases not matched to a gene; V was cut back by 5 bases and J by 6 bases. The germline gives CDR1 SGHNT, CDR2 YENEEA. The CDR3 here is CASSRTGAPEAFF. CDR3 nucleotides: TGTGCCAGCAGCCGAACAGGGGCCCCTGAAGCTTTCTTT.

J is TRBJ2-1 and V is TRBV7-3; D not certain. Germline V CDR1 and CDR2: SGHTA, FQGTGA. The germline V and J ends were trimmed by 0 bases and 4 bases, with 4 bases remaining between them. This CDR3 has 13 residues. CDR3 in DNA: TGTGCCAGCAGCTTAACTCTGTACAATGAGCAGTTCTTC. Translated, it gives CASSLTLYNEQFF.

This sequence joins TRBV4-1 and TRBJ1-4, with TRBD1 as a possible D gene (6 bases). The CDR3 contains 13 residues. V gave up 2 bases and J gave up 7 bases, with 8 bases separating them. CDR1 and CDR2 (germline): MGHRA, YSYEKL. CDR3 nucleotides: TGCGCCAGCAGCCAAAGGGGGAGTGAAAAACTGTTTTTT. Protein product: CASSQRGSEKLFF.

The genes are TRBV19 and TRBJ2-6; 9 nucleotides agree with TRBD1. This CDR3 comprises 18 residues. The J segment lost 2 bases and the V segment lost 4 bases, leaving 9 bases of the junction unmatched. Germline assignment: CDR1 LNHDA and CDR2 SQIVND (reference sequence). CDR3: CASSRAGTGNTGANVLTF. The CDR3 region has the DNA TGTGCCAGTAGTAGGGCCGGGACAGGGAACACTGGGGCCAACGTCCTGACTTTC.

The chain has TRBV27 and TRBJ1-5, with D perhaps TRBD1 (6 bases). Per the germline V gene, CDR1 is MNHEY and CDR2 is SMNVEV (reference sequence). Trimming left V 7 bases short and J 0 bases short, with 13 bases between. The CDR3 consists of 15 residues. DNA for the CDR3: TGTGCCAGCACCGCGACAGGATATAGCAATCAGCCCCAGCATTTT. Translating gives CASTATGYSNQPQHF.

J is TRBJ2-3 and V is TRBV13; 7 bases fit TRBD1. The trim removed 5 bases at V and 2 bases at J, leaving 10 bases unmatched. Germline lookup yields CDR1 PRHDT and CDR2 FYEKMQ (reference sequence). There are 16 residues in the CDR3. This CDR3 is CASSLAGQAYTDTQYF. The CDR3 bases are TGTGCCAGCAGCCTCGCCGGACAGGCTTACACAGATACGCAGTATTTT.

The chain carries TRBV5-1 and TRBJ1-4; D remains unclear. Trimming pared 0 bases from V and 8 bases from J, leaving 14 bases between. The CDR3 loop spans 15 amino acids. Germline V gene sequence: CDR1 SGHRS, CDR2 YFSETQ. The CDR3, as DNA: TGCGCCAGCAGCTTGGAGGCCTATAGCCTCGAAAAACTGTTTTTT. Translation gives CASSLEAYSLEKLFF.

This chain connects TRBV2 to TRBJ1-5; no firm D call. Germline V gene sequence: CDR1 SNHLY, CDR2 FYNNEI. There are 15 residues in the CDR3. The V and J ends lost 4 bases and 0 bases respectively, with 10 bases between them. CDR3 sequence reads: CASSGISISNQPQHF. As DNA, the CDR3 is TGTGCCAGCAGTGGCATAAGCATTAGCAATCAGCCCCAGCATTTT.

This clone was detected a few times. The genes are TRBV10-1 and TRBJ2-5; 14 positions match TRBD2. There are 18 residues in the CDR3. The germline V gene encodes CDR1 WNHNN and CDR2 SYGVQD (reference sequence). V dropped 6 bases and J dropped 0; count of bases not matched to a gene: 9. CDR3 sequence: CASSPGLAGGRYQETQYF. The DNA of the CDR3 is TGCGCCAGCAGCCCCGGACTAGCGGGAGGCCGGTACCAAGAGACCCAGTACTTC.